This T cell receptor (beta chain) stems from a study of T cell changes during pregnancy in multiple sclerosis. The V gene's germline CDR1 is SGHAT and CDR2 FQDESV (reference sequence). Trimming removed 3 bases at V and 1 base at J, with 15 bases between. The CDR3 spans 16 residues. The repertoire was sequenced with immunoSEQ multiplex PCR; TCRdb's copy has only in-frame clones and lacks some. The sample consists of 25,000 to 30,000 clones, 85% to 90% of them appearing once. The sequencing here drew on CD8+ T cells from peripheral blood mononuclear cells, taken after pregnancy. This TCR came from a female donor with multiple sclerosis, enrolled in a pregnancy study. The chain employs TRBV11-1 and TRBJ2-5; D possibly corresponds to TRBD2 (6 bases). CDR3 DNA sequence: TGTGCCAGCAGCTTGGGGGACTCTGAACTCCAAGAGACCCAGTACTTC. This gives the protein CASSLGDSELQETQYF. The full variable domain, completed using reference TRBV11-1 and TRBJ2-5, is EAEVAQSPRYKITEKSQAVAFWCDPISGHATLYWYRQILGQGPELLVQFQDESVVDDSQLPKDRFSAERLKGVDSTLKIQPAELGDSAMYLCASSLGDSELQETQYFGPGTRLLVL.